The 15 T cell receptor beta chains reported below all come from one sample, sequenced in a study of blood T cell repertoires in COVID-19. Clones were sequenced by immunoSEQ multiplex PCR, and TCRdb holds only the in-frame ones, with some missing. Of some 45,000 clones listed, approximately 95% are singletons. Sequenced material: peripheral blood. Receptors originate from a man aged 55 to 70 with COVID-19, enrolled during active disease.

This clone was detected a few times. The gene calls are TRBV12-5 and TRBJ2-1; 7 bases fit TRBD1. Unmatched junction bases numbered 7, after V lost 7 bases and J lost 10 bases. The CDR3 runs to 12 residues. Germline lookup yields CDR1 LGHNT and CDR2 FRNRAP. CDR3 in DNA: TGTGCTAGTGCCACAGCACAGGGGGAGCAGTTCTTC. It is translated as CASATAQGEQFF.

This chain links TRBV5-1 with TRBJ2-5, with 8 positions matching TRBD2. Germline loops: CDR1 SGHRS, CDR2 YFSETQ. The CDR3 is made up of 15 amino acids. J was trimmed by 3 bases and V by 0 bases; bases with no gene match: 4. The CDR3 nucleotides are TGCGCCAGCAGCTTGGATGGTAGCGGGGAAGAGACCCAGTACTTC. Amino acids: CASSLDGSGEETQYF. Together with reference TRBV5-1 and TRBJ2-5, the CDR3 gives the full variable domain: KAGVTQTPRYLIKTRGQQVTLSCSPISGHRSVSWYQQTPGQGLQFLFEYFSETQRNKGNFPGRFSGRQFSNSRSEMNVSTLELGDSALYLCASSLDGSGEETQYFGPGTRLLVL.

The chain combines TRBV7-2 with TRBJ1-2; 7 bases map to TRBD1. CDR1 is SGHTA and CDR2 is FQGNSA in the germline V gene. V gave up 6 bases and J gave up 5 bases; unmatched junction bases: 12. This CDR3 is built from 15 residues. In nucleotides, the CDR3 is TGTGCCAGCAGATCCGGGACAGACCCCATATATGGCTACACCTTC. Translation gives CASRSGTDPIYGYTF.

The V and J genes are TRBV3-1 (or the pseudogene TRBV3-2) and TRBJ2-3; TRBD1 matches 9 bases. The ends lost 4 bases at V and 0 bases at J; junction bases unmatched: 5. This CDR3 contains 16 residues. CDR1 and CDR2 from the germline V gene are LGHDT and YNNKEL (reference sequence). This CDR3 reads CASSPTGGRSTDTQYF. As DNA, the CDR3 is TGTGCCAGCAGCCCGACAGGGGGGAGAAGCACAGATACGCAGTATTTT.

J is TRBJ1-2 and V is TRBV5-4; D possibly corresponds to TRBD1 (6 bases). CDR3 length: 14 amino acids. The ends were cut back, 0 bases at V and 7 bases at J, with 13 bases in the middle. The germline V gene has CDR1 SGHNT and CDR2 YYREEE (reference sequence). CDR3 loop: CASSLDSGVGGYTF. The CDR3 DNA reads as TGTGCCAGCAGCTTGGATTCAGGGGTGGGTGGCTACACCTTC.

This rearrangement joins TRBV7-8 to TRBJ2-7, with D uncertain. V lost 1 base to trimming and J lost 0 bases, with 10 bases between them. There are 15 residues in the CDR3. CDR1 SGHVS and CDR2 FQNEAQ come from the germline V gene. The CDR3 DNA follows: TGTGCCAGCAGCTTAGTGGCCCGCTCCTCCTACGAGCAGTACTTC. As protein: CASSLVARSSYEQYF. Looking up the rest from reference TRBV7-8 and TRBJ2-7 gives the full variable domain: GAGVSQSPRYKVAKRGQDVALRCDPISGHVSLFWYQQALGQGPEFLTYFQNEAQLDKSGLPSDRFFAERPEGSVSTLKIQRTQQEDSAVYLCASSLVARSSYEQYFGPGTRLTVT.

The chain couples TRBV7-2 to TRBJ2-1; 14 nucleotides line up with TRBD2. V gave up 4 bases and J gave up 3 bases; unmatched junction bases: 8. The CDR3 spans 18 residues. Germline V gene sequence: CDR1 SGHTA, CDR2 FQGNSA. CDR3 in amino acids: CASSYGTSGRGVYNEQFF. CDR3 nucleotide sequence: TGTGCCAGCAGCTACGGGACTAGCGGGAGAGGGGTCTACAATGAGCAGTTCTTC. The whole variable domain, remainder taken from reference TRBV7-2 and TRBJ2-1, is GAGVSQSPSNKVTEKGKDVELRCDPISGHTALYWYRQSLGQGLEFLIYFQGNSAPDKSGLPSDRFSAERTGGSVSTLTIQRTQQEDSAVYLCASSYGTSGRGVYNEQFFGPGTRLTVL.

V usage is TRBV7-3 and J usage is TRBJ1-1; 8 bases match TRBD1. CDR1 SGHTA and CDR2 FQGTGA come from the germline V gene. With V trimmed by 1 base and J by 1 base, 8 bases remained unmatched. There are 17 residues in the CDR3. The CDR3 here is CASSLRGGQGGNTEAFF. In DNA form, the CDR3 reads TGTGCCAGCAGCTTAAGGGGAGGACAGGGAGGGAACACTGAAGCTTTCTTT.

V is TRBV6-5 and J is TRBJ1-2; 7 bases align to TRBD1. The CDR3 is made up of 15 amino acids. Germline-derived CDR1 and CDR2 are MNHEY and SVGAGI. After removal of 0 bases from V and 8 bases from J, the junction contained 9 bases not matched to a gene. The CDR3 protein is CASSYSEGAPGGYTF. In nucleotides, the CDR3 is TGTGCCAGCAGTTACTCAGAGGGGGCGCCGGGGGGCTACACCTTC.

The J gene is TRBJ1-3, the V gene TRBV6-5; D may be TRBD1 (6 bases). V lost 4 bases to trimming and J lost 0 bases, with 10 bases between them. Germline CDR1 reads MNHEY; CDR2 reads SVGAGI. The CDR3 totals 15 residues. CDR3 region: CASSWDTVSGNTIYF. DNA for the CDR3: TGTGCCAGCAGTTGGGACACCGTCTCTGGAAACACCATATATTTT.

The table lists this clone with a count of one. The CDR3 DNA reads TGCAGCGTCGCCGGGACTAGCGTCACCGGGGAGCTGTTTTTT. Protein sequence: CSVAGTSVTGELFF. V gene TRBV29-1 combines with J gene TRBJ2-2; 10 nucleotides agree with TRBD2. The CDR3 length is 14 residues. V lost 6 bases, J lost 4 bases, and 5 bases stayed unmatched. CDR1 SQVTM and CDR2 ANQGSEA come from the germline V gene.

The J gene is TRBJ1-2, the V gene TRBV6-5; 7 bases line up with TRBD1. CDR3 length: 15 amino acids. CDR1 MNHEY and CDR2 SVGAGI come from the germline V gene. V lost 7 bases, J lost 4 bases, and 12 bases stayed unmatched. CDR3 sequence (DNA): TGTGCCAGCACTTCCCCGGGGGACAGACCCTATGGCTACACCTTC. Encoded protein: CASTSPGDRPYGYTF.

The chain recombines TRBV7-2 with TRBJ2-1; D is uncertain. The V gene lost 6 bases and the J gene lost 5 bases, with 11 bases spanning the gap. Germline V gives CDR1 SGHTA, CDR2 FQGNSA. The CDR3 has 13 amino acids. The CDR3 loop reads CASRAVINNEQFF. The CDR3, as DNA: TGTGCCAGCAGGGCGGTGATAAACAATGAGCAGTTCTTC.

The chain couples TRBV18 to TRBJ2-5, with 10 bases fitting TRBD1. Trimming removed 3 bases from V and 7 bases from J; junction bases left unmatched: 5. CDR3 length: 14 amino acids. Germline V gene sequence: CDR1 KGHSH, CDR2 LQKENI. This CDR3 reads CASSPPGQGRTQYF. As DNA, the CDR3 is TGTGCCAGCTCACCTCCGGGACAGGGGAGGACCCAGTACTTC.

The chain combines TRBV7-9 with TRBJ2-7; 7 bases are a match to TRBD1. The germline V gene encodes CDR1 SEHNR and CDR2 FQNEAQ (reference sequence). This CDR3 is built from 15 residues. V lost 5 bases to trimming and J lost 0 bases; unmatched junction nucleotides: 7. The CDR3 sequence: CASSATGRSSYEQYF. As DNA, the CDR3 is TGTGCCAGCAGCGCGACAGGGAGAAGCTCCTACGAGCAGTACTTC.